Sequencing of this T cell receptor beta chain was carried out in a study of glioma-infiltrating T cells after dendritic cell vaccination. Study details: Treatment, given 2003 to 2012, was autologous tumor lysate-pulsed dendritic cell vaccination. Study observations and caveats: TCR clonality showed no direct relationship with survival.

TCRB CDR3 was amplified from 2 ug genomic DNA or less. Assay used: immunoSEQ multiplex PCR; TCRdb lists only in-frame clones, some missing. There are around 67,000 clones in the sample; about 76% occur only once, and 7.9% lies in the top ten. Only patients with spare fresh-frozen tumor and over two years of follow-up were included. In regard to this clone: Its antigen is unknown.

The sequencing used blood, collected before dendritic cell vaccination. This clonotype originated in a human donor with glioblastoma.

The CDR3 coding sequence is TGTGCCAGCGCGGGACCCCGACCTCCAAGCAATCAGCCCCAGCATTTT. Its translation is CASAGPRPPSNQPQHF. J is TRBJ1-5 and V is TRBV2, with TRBD1 as a possible D gene (5 bases). Germline CDR1 reads SNHLY; CDR2 reads FYNNEI. The CDR3 length is 16 residues. V shed 8 bases and J shed 1 base, with 18 bases lying between them.